Listed here is a single T cell receptor (beta chain). The antigen is unknown. The sample originates from a study of T cell responses to AZD1222 COVID-19 vaccine. Study-wide results and limits: Seropositive status at baseline applied to only a handful of AZD1222 recipients. Receipt of two AZD1222 doses was followed by a rise in Spike-specific TCR breadth and depth.

This table comes from immunoSEQ multiplex PCR, and its TCRdb copy is limited to in-frame clones, with some not included. The sample lists 140,000 to 150,000 clones; about 90% were seen once. Germline V lookup: CDR1 MNHEY, CDR2 SVGAGI. The V gene end was trimmed by 0 bases and the J gene end by 8 bases; junction bases not matched to a gene: 4. The CDR3 contains 15 residues. This chain joins TRBV6-5 and TRBJ1-6; 7 bases are shared with TRBD1. This clonotype was sampled from an adult in good health. The specimen comprised peripheral blood, sampled on day 0 of MenACWY control vaccination. CDR3: CASSYSPDRYSPLHF. The DNA of the CDR3 is TGTGCCAGCAGTTACTCGCCGGACAGGTATTCACCCCTCCACTTT.